Each of the 11 T cell receptor beta chains below was sequenced from the same sample in a study of cytomegalovirus exposure and HLA in healthy donors. Repertoires were generated with immunoSEQ multiplex PCR, while TCRdb's copy carries only in-frame clones and drops some. The data contain roughly 150,000 clones, about 82% of them singletons. The sample was PBMCs. These receptors were taken from a man in his thirties or forties in good health and CMV-seropositive.

This clone was counted once. The chain links TRBV6-6 to TRBJ1-2; D perhaps matches TRBD1 (6 bases). The germline V gene has CDR1 MNHNY and CDR2 SVGAGI (reference sequence). Between the trimmed V and J ends, which lost 1 base and 4 bases, there was a span of 10 bases. This CDR3 region has 14 residues. CDR3 sequence reads: CASSYFPTGYGYTF. In DNA, the CDR3 is TGTGCCAGCAGTTACTTCCCGACAGGCTATGGCTACACCTTC.

Only one count was recorded for this clone. V is TRBV6-5 and J is TRBJ1-4; the match to TRBD1 covers 8 bases. CDR3 length: 15 amino acids. Germline lookup yields CDR1 MNHEY and CDR2 SVGAGI. Losses at the gene ends were 5 bases for V and 4 bases for J; bases not matched to a gene: 6. CDR3 loop: CASSQRTGYNEKLFF. The DNA for the CDR3 is TGTGCCAGCAGTCAACGGACAGGGTATAATGAAAAACTGTTTTTT.

The rearrangement uses TRBV28 and TRBJ1-5; 7 bases are a match to TRBD1. Germline-derived CDR1 and CDR2 are MDHEN and SYDVKM. Germline trimming cut 7 bases from V and 2 bases from J; bases unmatched to any gene: 5. This CDR3 is built from 14 residues. CDR3: CASNEGAGNQPQHF. CDR3 DNA sequence: TGTGCCAGCAATGAGGGGGCTGGCAATCAGCCCCAGCATTTT.

The chain is built from TRBV10-3 and TRBJ2-5, with 11 bases that match TRBD2. CDR3 length equals 16 residues. V shed 2 bases and J 7 bases; nucleotides not matched to a gene: 9. From germline, CDR1 is ENHRY and CDR2 SYGVKD. Here the CDR3 DNA reads TGTGCCATCAGTGAGACTTTAGCGGGGGGGCCGGGGACCCAGTACTTC. It specifies CAISETLAGGPGTQYF.

CDR3 loop: CASSQETGSNQPQHF. The CDR3, as DNA: TGCGCCAGCAGCCAAGAAACAGGGAGTAATCAGCCCCAGCATTTT. The chain carries TRBV4-3 and TRBJ1-5; weak D call: TRBD1 (6 bases). The CDR3 totals 15 residues. Germline V lookup: CDR1 LGHNA, CDR2 YSLEER. V lost 0 bases and J 4 bases, leaving 10 bases between the germline ends.

This clone has a single count. The chain joins TRBV6-6 to TRBJ2-7, with TRBD1 matching over 8 bases. Germline V gene data show CDR1 as MNHNY and CDR2 as SVGAGI (reference sequence). The trim removed 5 bases at V and 4 bases at J, leaving 1 base unmatched. The CDR3 spans 12 residues. The CDR3 loop is CASSRQGYEQYF. In DNA, the CDR3 is TGTGCCAGCAGTAGACAGGGGTACGAGCAGTACTTC.

This clone has just one count. The V gene is TRBV2, the J gene TRBJ2-5; 10 nucleotides line up with TRBD2. The V gene's germline CDR1 is SNHLY and CDR2 FYNNEI. Trimming took 5 bases from V and 2 from J; bases not matched to a gene: 8. The length of the CDR3 is 16 residues. CDR3 sequence reads: CASSSTSGVRQETQYF. The CDR3 DNA is TGTGCCAGCAGTTCAACTAGCGGGGTACGTCAAGAGACCCAGTACTTC.

The J gene is TRBJ2-5, the V gene TRBV2; 15 nucleotides agree with TRBD2. V dropped 4 bases and J dropped 5; count of bases not matched to a gene: 8. The CDR3 is made up of 17 amino acids. The V gene's germline CDR1 is SNHLY and CDR2 FYNNEI. This chain's CDR3 is CASSGRTSGGALETQYF. CDR3 sequence (DNA): TGTGCCAGCAGTGGCAGGACTAGCGGGGGGGCCTTGGAGACCCAGTACTTC.

The chain links TRBV29-1 to TRBJ1-2; 7 bases agree with TRBD1. Germline assignment: CDR1 SQVTM and CDR2 ANQGSEA. J was trimmed by 3 bases and V by 3 bases; bases with no gene match: 4. The CDR3 is 13 residues long. CDR3 region: CSVDGDRDYGYTF. CDR3 in DNA: TGCAGCGTTGACGGCGACAGGGACTATGGCTACACCTTC.

The chain recombines TRBV11-2 with TRBJ1-2; 9 nucleotides agree with TRBD1. This CDR3 has 14 residues. With V trimmed by 4 bases and J by 4 bases, 4 bases remained unmatched. Germline assignment: CDR1 SGHAT and CDR2 FQNNGV. The CDR3 region has the DNA TGTGCCAGCAGCTCGGGACAGGGAACCTATGGCTACACCTTC. Amino acid sequence: CASSSGQGTYGYTF.

The chain links TRBV6-6 to TRBJ2-3; possibly TRBD2 for D (5 bases). V was cut by 1 base and J by 4 bases, with 9 bases left in between. CDR3 length equals 14 residues. CDR1 and CDR2 (germline): MNHNY, SVGAGI (reference sequence). CDR3 sequence reads: CASSYYGEADTQYF. The CDR3 nucleotides read TGTGCCAGCAGTTACTACGGGGAAGCAGATACGCAGTATTTT.